This T cell receptor beta chain was observed in a study of cytomegalovirus exposure and HLA in healthy donors. Both 60 Vbeta primers and 13 Jbeta primers went into the PCR. Repertoires were generated with immunoSEQ multiplex PCR, while TCRdb's copy carries only in-frame clones and drops some. The sample holds around 100,000 clones, less than 85% seen once. Study-wide points: Later analysis demonstrated an association between a missense DCLRE1C variant and TCR beta V- and J-gene trimming. Productive status was seen about 87% or about 30% of the time for most TCR beta V segments in an earlier analysis. An analysis was carried out later, and it reportedly showed fewer N-insertions in an Asian-associated ancestry cluster than the approximately 700-donor mean. Sequencing likely produced, as an artifact, a cluster of highly shared sequence variants.

With 2 bases removed from V and 4 bases from J, the gap between germline ends came to 14 bases. This CDR3 has 16 residues. The germline V gene has CDR1 SGHVS and CDR2 FQNEAQ. A word on this clone: The antigen is not known.

The sample taken for sequencing was PBMCs. The V gene is TRBV7-8, the J gene TRBJ2-2, with D tentatively TRBD1 (5 bases). This TCR was sampled from a man younger than 35 in good health and CMV-seronegative. DNA of the CDR3: TGTGCCAGCAGCTTAATGTGGGGCTCAAGCACCGGGGAGCTGTTTTTT. Amino acid sequence: CASSLMWGSSTGELFF.